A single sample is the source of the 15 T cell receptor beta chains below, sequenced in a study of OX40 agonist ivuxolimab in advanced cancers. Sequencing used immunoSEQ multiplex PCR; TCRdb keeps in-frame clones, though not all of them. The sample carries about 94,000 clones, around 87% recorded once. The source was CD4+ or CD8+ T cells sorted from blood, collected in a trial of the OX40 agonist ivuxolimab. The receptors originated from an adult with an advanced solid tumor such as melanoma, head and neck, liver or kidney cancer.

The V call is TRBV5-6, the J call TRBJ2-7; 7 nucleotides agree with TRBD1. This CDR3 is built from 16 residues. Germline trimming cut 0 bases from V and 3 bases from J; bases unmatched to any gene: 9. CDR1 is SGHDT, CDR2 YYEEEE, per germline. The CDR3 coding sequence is TGTGCCAGCAGCTTGGTACCGACAGGGAGATTCTACGAGCAGTACTTC. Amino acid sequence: CASSLVPTGRFYEQYF.

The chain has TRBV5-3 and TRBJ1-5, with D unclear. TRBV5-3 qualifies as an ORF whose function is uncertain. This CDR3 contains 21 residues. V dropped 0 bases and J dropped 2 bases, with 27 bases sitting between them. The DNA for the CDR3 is TGTGCCAGAAGCTTGGTTCGGGATCCTGAAGGCCTGGGTGTGGGCAATCAGCCCCAGCATTTT. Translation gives CARSLVRDPEGLGVGNQPQHF.

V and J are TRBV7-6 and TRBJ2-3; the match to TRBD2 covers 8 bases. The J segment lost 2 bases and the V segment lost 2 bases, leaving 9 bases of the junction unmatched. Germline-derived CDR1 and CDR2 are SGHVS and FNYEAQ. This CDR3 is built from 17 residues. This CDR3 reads CASSLYGVGGDTDTQYF. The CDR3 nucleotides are TGTGCCAGCAGCTTATACGGAGTCGGGGGGGACACAGATACGCAGTATTTT.

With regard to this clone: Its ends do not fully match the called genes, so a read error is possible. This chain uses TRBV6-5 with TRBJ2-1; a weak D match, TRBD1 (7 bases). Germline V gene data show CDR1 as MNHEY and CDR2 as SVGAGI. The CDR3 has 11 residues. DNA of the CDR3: TGTGCCAGCGCCGACCAGGGGGGAGAGATCTTC. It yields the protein CASADQGGEIF.

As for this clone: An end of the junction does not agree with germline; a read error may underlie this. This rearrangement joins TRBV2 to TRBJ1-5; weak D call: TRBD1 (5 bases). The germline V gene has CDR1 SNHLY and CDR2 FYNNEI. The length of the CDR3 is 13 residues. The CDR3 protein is CASSVGVNQPQHF. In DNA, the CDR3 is TGTGCCAGTAGTGTAGGGGTCAATCAGCCCCAGCATTTT.

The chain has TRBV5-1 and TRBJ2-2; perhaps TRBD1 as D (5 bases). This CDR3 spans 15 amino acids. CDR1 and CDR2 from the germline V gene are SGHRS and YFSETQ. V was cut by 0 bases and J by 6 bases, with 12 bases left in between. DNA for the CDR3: TGCGCCAGCAGCTTGGGGACCGCAGGGCCCGGGGAGCTGTTTTTT. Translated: CASSLGTAGPGELFF. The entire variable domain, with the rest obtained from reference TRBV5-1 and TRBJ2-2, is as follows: KAGVTQTPRYLIKTRGQQVTLSCSPISGHRSVSWYQQTPGQGLQFLFEYFSETQRNKGNFPGRFSGRQFSNSRSEMNVSTLELGDSALYLCASSLGTAGPGELFFGEGSRLTVL.

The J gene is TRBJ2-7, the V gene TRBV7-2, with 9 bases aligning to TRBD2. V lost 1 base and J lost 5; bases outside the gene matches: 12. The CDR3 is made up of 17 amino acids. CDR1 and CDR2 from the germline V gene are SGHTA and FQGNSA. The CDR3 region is CASSLDSGRGGRNEQYF. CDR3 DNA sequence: TGTGCCAGCAGCTTAGACTCGGGGCGGGGGGGCCGGAACGAGCAGTACTTC.

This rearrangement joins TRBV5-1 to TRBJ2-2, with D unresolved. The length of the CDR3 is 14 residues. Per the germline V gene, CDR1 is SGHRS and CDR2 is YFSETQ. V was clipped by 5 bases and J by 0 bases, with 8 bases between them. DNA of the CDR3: TGCGCCAGCAGGGAGAGAGCGAACACCGGGGAGCTGTTTTTT. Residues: CASRERANTGELFF.

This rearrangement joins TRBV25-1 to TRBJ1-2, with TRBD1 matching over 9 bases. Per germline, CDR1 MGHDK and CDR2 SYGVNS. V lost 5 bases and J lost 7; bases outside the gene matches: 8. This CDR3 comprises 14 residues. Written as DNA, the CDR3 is TGTGCCAGCAGTTGGGGGACAGGGAATGGTGGCTACACCTTC. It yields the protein CASSWGTGNGGYTF.

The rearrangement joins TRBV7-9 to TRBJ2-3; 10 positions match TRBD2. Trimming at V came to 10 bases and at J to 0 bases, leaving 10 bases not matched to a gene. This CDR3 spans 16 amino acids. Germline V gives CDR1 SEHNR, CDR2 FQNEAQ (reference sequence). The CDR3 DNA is TGTGCCACCAAAGTAGCAGCGGGGGGGAGCACAGATACGCAGTATTTT. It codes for CATKVAAGGSTDTQYF. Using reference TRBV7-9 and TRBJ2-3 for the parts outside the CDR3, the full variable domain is DTGVSQNPRHKITKRGQNVTFRCDPISEHNRLYWYRQTLGQGPEFLTYFQNEAQLEKSRLLSDRFSAERPKGSFSTLEIQRTEQGDSAMYLCATKVAAGGSTDTQYFGPGTRLTVL.

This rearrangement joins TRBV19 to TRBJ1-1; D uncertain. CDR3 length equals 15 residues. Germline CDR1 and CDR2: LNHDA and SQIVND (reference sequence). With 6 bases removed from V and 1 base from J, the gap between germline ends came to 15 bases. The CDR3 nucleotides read TGTGCCAGTAGCCGTCTCGGTGGGCGGAACACTGAAGCTTTCTTT. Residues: CASSRLGGRNTEAFF.

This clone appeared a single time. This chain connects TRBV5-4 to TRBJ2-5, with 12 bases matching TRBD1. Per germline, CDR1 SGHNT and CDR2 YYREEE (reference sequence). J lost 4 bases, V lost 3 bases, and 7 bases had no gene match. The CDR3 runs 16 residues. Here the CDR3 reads CASSSPGQGARETQYF. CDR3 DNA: TGTGCCAGCAGCTCTCCGGGACAGGGGGCTCGAGAGACCCAGTACTTC.

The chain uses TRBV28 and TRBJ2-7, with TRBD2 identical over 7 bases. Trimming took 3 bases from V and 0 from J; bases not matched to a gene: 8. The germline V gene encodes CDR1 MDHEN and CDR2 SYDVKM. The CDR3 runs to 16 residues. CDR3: CASSFFLRTSSYEQYF. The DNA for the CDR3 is TGTGCCAGCAGTTTCTTCCTAAGGACTAGCTCCTACGAGCAGTACTTC.

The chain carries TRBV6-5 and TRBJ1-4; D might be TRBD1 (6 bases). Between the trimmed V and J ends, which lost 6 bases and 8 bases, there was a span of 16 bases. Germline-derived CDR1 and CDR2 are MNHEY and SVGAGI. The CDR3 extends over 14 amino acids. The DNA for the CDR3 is TGTGCCAGCAGCCCTAGGGGGGCAGGCGAAAAACTGTTTTTT. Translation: CASSPRGAGEKLFF.

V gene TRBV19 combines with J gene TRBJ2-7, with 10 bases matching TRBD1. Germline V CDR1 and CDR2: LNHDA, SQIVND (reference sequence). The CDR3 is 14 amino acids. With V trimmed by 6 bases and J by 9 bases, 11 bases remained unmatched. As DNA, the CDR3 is TGTGCCAGTAGCCCCGACAGGGGGCCTTATGTGCAGTACTTC. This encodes CASSPDRGPYVQYF. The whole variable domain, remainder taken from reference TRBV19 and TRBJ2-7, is DGGITQSPKYLFRKEGQNVTLSCEQNLNHDAMYWYRQDPGQGLRLIYYSQIVNDFQKGDIAEGYSVSREKKESFPLTVTSAQKNPTAFYLCASSPDRGPYVQYFGPGTRLTVT.